This TCR beta chain was sequenced in a study of beta chain features in type 1 diabetes. The overall study: Sorted cell examination encompassed 100,000,000 or so cells across all samples.

This CDR3 is built from 15 residues. Germline V gives CDR1 ENHRY, CDR2 SYGVKD. V lost 6 bases, J lost 7 bases, and 11 bases stayed unmatched. The whole isolated RNA underwent reverse transcription, so sequencing captured expressed TCRB transcripts. Method: immunoSEQ multiplex PCR; TCRdb's copy keeps in-frame clones and lacks some. This sample has roughly 150,000 clones, with 7% to 10% found just once. This clone has a handful of counts. This receptor was obtained from a woman aged 18-29 years in good health. This chain links TRBV10-3 with TRBJ2-2; 7 bases map to TRBD2. Sequences were obtained from central memory CD4+ T cells from blood. The CDR3, as DNA: TGTGCCATCAGCCCCCAGCGGGATGGGCACGGGGAGCTGTTTTTT. Protein sequence: CAISPQRDGHGELFF.